One sample yielded the 18 T cell receptor beta chains listed below, sequenced in a study of blood T cell repertoires in COVID-19. Clones were read by immunoSEQ multiplex PCR, and TCRdb kept only the in-frame ones, dropping some. The data show about 88,000 clones, over 75% seen once. Sequenced material: peripheral blood. These receptor sequences come from a man older than 75 with acute or convalescent COVID-19.

The CDR3 region is CASGSIAGGPDEQFF. DNA for the CDR3: TGTGCCAGCGGTTCAATAGCGGGAGGGCCTGATGAGCAGTTCTTC. This chain connects TRBV11-1 to TRBJ2-1, with TRBD2 matching 11 bases. The germline CDR1 and CDR2 sequences are SGHAT and FQDESV (reference sequence). The CDR3 has 15 amino acids. The V segment lost 8 bases and the J segment 8 bases; nucleotides outside the gene matches: 11.

This CDR3 reads CASTRRGGGGDEQYF. The CDR3 coding sequence is TGTGCCAGCACAAGGCGCGGGGGGGGAGGCGACGAGCAGTACTTC. The chain joins TRBV7-9 to TRBJ2-7; TRBD2 agrees at 9 bases. The CDR3 is 15 residues long. J lost 5 bases, V lost 7 bases, and 12 bases had no gene match. Germline CDR1 SEHNR, CDR2 FQNEAQ (reference sequence).

In its sample, this clone was seen once. The CDR3 bases are TGTGCCAGCAGCTTAGCCGGGTATTCCTACGAGCAGTACTTC. It yields the protein CASSLAGYSYEQYF. This chain connects TRBV7-9 to TRBJ2-7; D is unclear. The CDR3 has 14 residues. The V and J ends lost 0 bases and 1 base respectively, with 7 bases between them. Germline-derived CDR1 and CDR2 are SEHNR and FQNEAQ (reference sequence).

V usage is TRBV2 and J usage is TRBJ2-3; 7 bases agree with TRBD2. This CDR3 has 15 residues. The ends lost 7 bases at V and 1 base at J; junction bases unmatched: 8. The germline CDR1 and CDR2 sequences are SNHLY and FYNNEI. This CDR3 reads CASKARGLRTDTQYF. The CDR3, as DNA: TGTGCCAGCAAGGCGCGGGGGTTACGCACAGATACGCAGTATTTT.

V and J are TRBV4-2 and TRBJ2-1; TRBD2 aligns across 8 bases. The CDR3 runs to 15 residues. CDR1 and CDR2 (germline): LGHNA, YNFKEQ. J gave up 3 bases and V 4 bases, and 5 bases lay outside the gene matches. The CDR3 reads CASSPVSGDYNEQFF. The CDR3 DNA sequence: TGTGCCAGCAGCCCCGTTAGCGGGGACTACAATGAGCAGTTCTTC.

This chain connects TRBV18 to TRBJ2-1; TRBD2 matches at 11 bases. This CDR3 is 18 amino acids long. Unmatched junction bases numbered 9, after V lost 1 base and J lost 4 bases. Germline V lookup: CDR1 KGHSH, CDR2 LQKENI. This CDR3 reads CASSPLAGGPSRYNEQFF. The CDR3 region has the DNA TGTGCCAGCTCACCACTAGCGGGAGGGCCATCCAGGTACAATGAGCAGTTCTTC.

The chain is built from TRBV24-1 and TRBJ1-1; D is unresolved. This CDR3 has 13 amino acids. Trimming removed 9 bases at V and 8 bases at J, with 18 bases between. The germline gives CDR1 KGHDR, CDR2 SFDVKD. CDR3 sequence (DNA): TGTGCCACCCCTGGGGAGCCCGTACGCGAAGCTTTCTTT. Its protein product is CATPGEPVREAFF.

V usage is TRBV2 and J usage is TRBJ1-1; no firm D call. V lost 3 bases to trimming and J lost 3 bases, with 17 bases between them. This CDR3 contains 16 residues. The V gene's germline CDR1 is SNHLY and CDR2 FYNNEI. The CDR3 sequence is CASSDGEGRSDTEAFF. CDR3 bases: TGTGCCAGCAGTGATGGAGAGGGAAGGTCGGACACTGAAGCTTTCTTT. The full variable domain, in which reference TRBV2 and TRBJ1-1 provide the parts outside the CDR3, is EPEVTQTPSHQVTQMGQEVILRCVPISNHLYFYWYRQILGQKVEFLVSFYNNEISEKSEIFDDQFSVERPDGSNFTLKIRSTKLEDSAMYFCASSDGEGRSDTEAFFGQGTRLTVV.

This clone was detected once. V is TRBV9 and J is TRBJ1-5; D is unclear. The CDR3 is made up of 13 amino acids. CDR1 and CDR2 from the germline V gene are SGDLS and YYNGEE. Deletions cut 0 bases from V and 4 bases from J, with 5 bases between. DNA for the CDR3: TGTGCCAGCAGCGTAGGAGAGAATCAGCCCCAGCATTTT. This gives the protein CASSVGENQPQHF.

A single count supports this clone. Its ends do not fully match the called genes, so a read error is possible. The rearrangement links TRBV2 to TRBJ2-1; D perhaps matches TRBD2 (6 bases). CDR1 SNHLY and CDR2 FYNNEI come from the germline V gene. This CDR3 comprises 15 residues. The CDR3 spells CASSLEGGSYNERFF. CDR3 in DNA: TGTGCCAGCAGTCTGGAGGGAGGCTCCTACAATGAGCGGTTCTTC.

The chain combines TRBV10-2 with TRBJ2-2; TRBD2 matches at 7 bases. Germline assignment: CDR1 WSHSY and CDR2 SAAADI. CDR3 length: 16 residues. Trimming took 10 bases from V and 7 from J; bases not matched to a gene: 18. CDR3 DNA: TGCGCCACCAGAATAGCGGGCCAATCGGGGGTCGGGGAGCTGTTTTTT. The encoded protein is CATRIAGQSGVGELFF.

The chain links TRBV4-1 to TRBJ2-3, with D tentatively TRBD2 (5 bases). Germline lookup yields CDR1 MGHRA and CDR2 YSYEKL. The CDR3 sequence is 18 residues long. Trimming pared 0 bases from V and 2 bases from J, leaving 18 bases between. CDR3 loop: CASSQEGPGAALTDTQYF. The CDR3 coding sequence is TGCGCCAGCAGCCAAGAGGGCCCAGGAGCGGCCCTCACAGATACGCAGTATTTT.

The chain has TRBV28 and TRBJ1-5, with D possibly TRBD1 on 6 matching bases. V lost 2 bases, J lost 6 bases, and 11 bases lay in between. Germline CDR1 and CDR2: MDHEN and SYDVKM. This CDR3 has 14 residues. CDR3 residues: CASSLPGVGQPQHF. The CDR3 coding sequence is TGTGCCAGCAGTTTACCAGGGGTGGGTCAGCCCCAGCATTTT.

This chain joins TRBV3-1 (or the pseudogene TRBV3-2) and TRBJ2-5; maybe TRBD1 (7 bases). The CDR3 loop spans 18 amino acids. Per the germline V gene, CDR1 is LGHDT and CDR2 is YNNKEL (reference sequence). The V and J ends lost 1 base and 4 bases respectively, with 22 bases between them. DNA for the CDR3: TGTGCCAGCAGCCAAGGAAGGGGGCGCGGGATGGGTGGAGAGACCCAGTACTTC. This translates into CASSQGRGRGMGGETQYF.

CDR3 sequence reads: CASSYEPYNEKLFF. The CDR3 DNA reads TGTGCCAGCAGTTACGAGCCTTATAATGAAAAACTGTTTTTT. The rearrangement uses TRBV6-5 and TRBJ1-4; no reliable D call. The CDR3 runs to 14 residues. CDR1 and CDR2 (germline): MNHEY, SVGAGI. Trimming removed 2 bases from V and 4 bases from J, with 8 bases in between.

The chain employs TRBV18 and TRBJ2-1; D perhaps matches TRBD1 (5 bases). The V gene lost 6 bases and the J gene lost 0 bases, with 24 bases spanning the gap. Germline V lookup: CDR1 KGHSH, CDR2 LQKENI. The CDR3 runs to 19 residues. The CDR3 nucleotides are TGTGCCAGCTCCCCTTCGTTAGGGGTTATAGCCAGCTCCTACAATGAGCAGTTCTTC. Encoded protein: CASSPSLGVIASSYNEQFF.

The chain uses TRBV27 and TRBJ1-3; D is ambiguous. Per the germline V gene, CDR1 is MNHEY and CDR2 is SMNVEV (reference sequence). Trimming took 3 bases from V and 3 from J, leaving 6 bases between them. The CDR3 runs 13 residues. The CDR3 region is CASSFQFGNTIYF. In DNA, the CDR3 is TGTGCCAGCAGTTTCCAATTTGGAAACACCATATATTTT.

The chain has TRBV7-6 and TRBJ2-2, with 7 bases fitting TRBD2. The CDR3 extends over 17 amino acids. J lost 2 bases, V lost 5 bases, and 11 bases had no gene match. CDR1 is SGHVS and CDR2 is FNYEAQ in the germline V gene. CDR3 sequence: CASSLRGGAGNTGELFF. In nucleotides, the CDR3 is TGTGCCAGCAGCCTTCGCGGGGGAGCTGGCAACACCGGGGAGCTGTTTTTT.